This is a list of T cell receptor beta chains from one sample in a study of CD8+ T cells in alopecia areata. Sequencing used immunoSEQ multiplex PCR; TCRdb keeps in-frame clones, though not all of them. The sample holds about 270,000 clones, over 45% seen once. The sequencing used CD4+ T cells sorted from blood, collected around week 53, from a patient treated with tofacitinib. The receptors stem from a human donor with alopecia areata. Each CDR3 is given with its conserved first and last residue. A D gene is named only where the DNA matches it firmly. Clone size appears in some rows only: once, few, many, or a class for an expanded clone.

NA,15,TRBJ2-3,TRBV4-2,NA,TGTGCCAGCAGCCCCTATCCGGGTTCCACAGATACGCAGTATTTT,CASSPYPGSTDTQYF
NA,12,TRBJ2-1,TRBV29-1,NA,TGCAGCGTATCCCGCGGATCCAATGAGCAGTTCTTC,CSVSRGSNEQFF
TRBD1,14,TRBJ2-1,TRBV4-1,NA,TGCGCCAGCAGCTTCGGACAGGGCGTCAATGAGCAGTTCTTC,CASSFGQGVNEQFF
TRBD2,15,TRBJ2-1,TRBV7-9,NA,TGTGCCAGCCTCGGCCTAGCGGGGGGCTACAATGAGCAGTTCTTC,CASLGLAGGYNEQFF
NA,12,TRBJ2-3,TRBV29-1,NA,TGCAGCGTTGAAGCCGGGTATGATACGCAGTATTTT,CSVEAGYDTQYF
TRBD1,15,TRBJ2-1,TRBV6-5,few,TGTGCCAGCAGACCCGACAGGGGGCGAACCGATGAGCAGTTCTTC,CASRPDRGRTDEQFF
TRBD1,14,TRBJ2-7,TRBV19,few,TGTGCCAGTAGTGCCTCAGGGGGCCAATACGAGCAGTACTTC,CASSASGGQYEQYF
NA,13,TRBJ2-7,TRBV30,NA,TGTGCCTGGAGTGTGGGTAGCTCCTACGAGCAGTACTTC,CAWSVGSSYEQYF
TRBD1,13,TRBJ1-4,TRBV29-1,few,TGCAGCTTCCGGACAGGGGGGATTGAAAAACTGTTTTTT,CSFRTGGIEKLFF
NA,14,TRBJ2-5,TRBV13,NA,TGTGCCAGCAGCTTAGTCGGCAGCGGAGAGACCCAGTACTTC,CASSLVGSGETQYF
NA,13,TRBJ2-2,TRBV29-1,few,TGCAGCGCCGAGGCAAGCAAAGGCCGGGAGCTGTTTTTT,CSAEASKGRELFF
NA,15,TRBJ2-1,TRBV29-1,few,TGCAGCGTTACCGGAAGTTTAAGCTCCTACAATGAGCAGTTCTTC,CSVTGSLSSYNEQFF
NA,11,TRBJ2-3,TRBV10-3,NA,TGTGCCATCAGTGGGGTGGATACGCAGTATTTT,CAISGVDTQYF
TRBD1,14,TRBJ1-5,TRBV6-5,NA,TGTGCCAGCAGTACCGGGACAGGTAATCAGCCCCAGCATTTT,CASSTGTGNQPQHF
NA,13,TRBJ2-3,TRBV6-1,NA,TGTGCCAGCAGTTCCATAGACACAGATACGCAGTATTTT,CASSSIDTDTQYF
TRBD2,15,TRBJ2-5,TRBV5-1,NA,TGCGCCAGCAGCTTGGATAGCGGGTACCAAGAGACCCAGTACTTC,CASSLDSGYQETQYF
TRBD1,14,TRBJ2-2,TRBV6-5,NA,TGTGCCAGCTTCGACAGGGCAAACACCGGGGAGCTGTTTTTT,CASFDRANTGELFF
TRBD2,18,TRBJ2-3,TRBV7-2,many,TGTGCCAGCAGCCACCGGACTAGCGGTTCCTGGGGCACAGATACGCAGTATTTT,CASSHRTSGSWGTDTQYF
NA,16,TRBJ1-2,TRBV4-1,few,TGCGCCAGCAGCCAGCCCTTAGACAGCTGGGAGGATGGCTACACCTTC,CASSQPLDSWEDGYTF
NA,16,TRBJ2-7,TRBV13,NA,TGTGCCAGCAGCCTACCTGGACTCGAGGGTCGCTACGAGCAGTACTTC,CASSLPGLEGRYEQYF
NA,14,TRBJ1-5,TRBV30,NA,TGTGCCTGGGGGAACGGGGTAGGCAATCAGCCCCAGCATTTT,CAWGNGVGNQPQHF
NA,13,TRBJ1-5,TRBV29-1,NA,TGCAGCGTGCTAATTAGCGGGGATCAGCCCCAGCATTTT,CSVLISGDQPQHF
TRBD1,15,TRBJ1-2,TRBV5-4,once,TGTGCCAGCAGCTTGACACAGGGGGACTTCTATGACTACACCTTC,CASSLTQGDFYDYTF
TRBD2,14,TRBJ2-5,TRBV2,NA,TGTGCCAGCTCCTCGCGGGGGGTCGGGGAGACCCAGTACTTC,CASSSRGVGETQYF
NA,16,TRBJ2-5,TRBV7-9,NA,TGTGCCAGCAGCTTAGATTCAGCGATCTACCAAGAGACCCAGTACTTC,CASSLDSAIYQETQYF
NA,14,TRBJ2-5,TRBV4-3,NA,TGCGCCAGCAGCCAAGACCCATATGGGGGGACCCAGTACTTC,CASSQDPYGGTQYF
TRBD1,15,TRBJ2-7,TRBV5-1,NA,TGCGCCAGCAGCTTGACTACAGGGGCGCCCTACGAGCAGTACTTC,CASSLTTGAPYEQYF
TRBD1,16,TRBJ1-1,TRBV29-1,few,TGCAGCGTTGAAGATCGGGGGGACAGGGGGTCCACTGAAGCTTTCTTT,CSVEDRGDRGSTEAFF
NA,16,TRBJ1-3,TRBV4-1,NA,TGCGCCAGCAGCCAAGAGTCAGGACTCTCTGGAAACACCATATATTTT,CASSQESGLSGNTIYF
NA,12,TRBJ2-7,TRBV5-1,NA,TGCGCCAGCAGCTTTGATCGGTACGAGCAGTACTTC,CASSFDRYEQYF
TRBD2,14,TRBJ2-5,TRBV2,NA,TGTGCCAGCCGGAGCCAGCGGGGGACGGAGACCCAGTACTTC,CASRSQRGTETQYF
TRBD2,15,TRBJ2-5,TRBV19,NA,TGTGCCAGTTCTCCTGGGACTAGTTTATTGGAGACCCAGTACTTC,CASSPGTSLLETQYF
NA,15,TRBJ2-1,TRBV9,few,TGTGCCAGCAGCGTAGGGGACAACTCCTACAATGAGCAGTTCTTC,CASSVGDNSYNEQFF
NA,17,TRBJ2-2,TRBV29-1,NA,TGCAGCGTTCGTCGGTCCGGACAGAATTCGAACACCGGGGAGCTGTTTTTT,CSVRRSGQNSNTGELFF
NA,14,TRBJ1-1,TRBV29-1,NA,TGCAGCGTTGGTACCGGGACAATGAACACTGAAGCTTTCTTT,CSVGTGTMNTEAFF
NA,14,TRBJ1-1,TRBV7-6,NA,TGTGCCAGCAGTTTGGGACCCTCGGGAACTGAAGCTTTCTTT,CASSLGPSGTEAFF
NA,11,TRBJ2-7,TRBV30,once,TGTGCCTGGAGTGTACTTCACGAGCAGTACTTC,CAWSVLHEQYF
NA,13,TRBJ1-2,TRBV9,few,TGTGCCAGCAGCGTAGCGTATCGGGATGGCTACACCTTC,CASSVAYRDGYTF
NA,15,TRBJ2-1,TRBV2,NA,TGTGCCAGCAGTCAACAGGGAATGGCGTACAATGAGCAGTTCTTC,CASSQQGMAYNEQFF
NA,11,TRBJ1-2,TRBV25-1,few,TGTGCCAGCAGCCGGGGGCATGGCTACACCTTC,CASSRGHGYTF